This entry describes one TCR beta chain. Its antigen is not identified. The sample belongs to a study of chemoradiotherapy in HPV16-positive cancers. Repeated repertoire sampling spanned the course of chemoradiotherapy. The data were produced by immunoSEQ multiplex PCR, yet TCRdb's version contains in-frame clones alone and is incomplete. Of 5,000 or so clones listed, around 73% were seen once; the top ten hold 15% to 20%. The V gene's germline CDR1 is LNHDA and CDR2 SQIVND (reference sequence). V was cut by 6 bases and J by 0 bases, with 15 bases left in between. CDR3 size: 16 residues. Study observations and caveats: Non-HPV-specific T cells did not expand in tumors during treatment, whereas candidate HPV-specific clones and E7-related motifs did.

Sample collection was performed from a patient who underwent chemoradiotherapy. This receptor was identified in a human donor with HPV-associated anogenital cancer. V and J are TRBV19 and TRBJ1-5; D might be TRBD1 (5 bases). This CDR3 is CASRTRGGDSNQPQHF. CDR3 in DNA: TGTGCCAGTAGAACCCGGGGAGGGGATAGCAATCAGCCCCAGCATTTT.